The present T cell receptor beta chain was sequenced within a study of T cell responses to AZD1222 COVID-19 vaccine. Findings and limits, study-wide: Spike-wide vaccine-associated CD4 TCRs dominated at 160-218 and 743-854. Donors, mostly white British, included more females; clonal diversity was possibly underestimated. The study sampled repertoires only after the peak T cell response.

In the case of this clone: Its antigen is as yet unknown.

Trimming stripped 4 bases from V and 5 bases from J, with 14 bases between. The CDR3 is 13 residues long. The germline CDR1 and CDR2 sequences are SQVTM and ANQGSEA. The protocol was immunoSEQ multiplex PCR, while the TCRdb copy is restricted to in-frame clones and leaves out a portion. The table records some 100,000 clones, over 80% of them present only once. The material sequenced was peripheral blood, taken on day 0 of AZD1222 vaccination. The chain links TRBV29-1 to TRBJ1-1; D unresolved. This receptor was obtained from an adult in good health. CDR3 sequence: CSVGDTLGTEAFF. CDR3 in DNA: TGCAGCGTTGGAGACACCTTGGGTACTGAAGCTTTCTTT.